This note documents a single TCR beta chain sequence. Some clones are missing from TCRdb's copy, which holds only in-frame ones; the method was immunoSEQ multiplex PCR. The sample yields 250,000 to 400,000 clones, roughly nine tenths seen once. These data are taken from a study of cytomegalovirus exposure and HLA in healthy donors. Germline V gene sequence: CDR1 LGHNT, CDR2 FRNRAP. The CDR3 length is 14 residues. Trimming cost V 0 bases and J 8 bases, with 11 bases left between them. The sample taken for sequencing was PBMCs. The chain recombines TRBV12-5 with TRBJ2-1; D gene ambiguous. The receptor was derived from a woman aged 25 to 45 in good health and CMV-seropositive. The CDR3 DNA sequence: TGTGCTAGTGGTTTGGTACCTAGGCTTGATGAGCAGTTCTTC. Translating it yields CASGLVPRLDEQFF.